This TCR beta chain came from a study of T cell responses to AZD1222 COVID-19 vaccine (dated by TCRdb to the early 2020s). General notes on the study: AZD1222 recipients with second doses at about 4 weeks or about 12 weeks were pooled, because spike-specific TCR depth and breadth did not differ between schedules. Trial participants were enrolled into age subgroups of 18-55, 56-69 and 70-plus years, which contained about 150, 27 and 61 TCR-sequenced participants, respectively. A total of 230 to 250 trial participants underwent TCR sequencing, of whom some 210 received two doses of AZD1222 and some 26 received two doses of the MenACWY control vaccine.

Of note for this clone: The antigen it recognizes is unknown. Base-call qualities are not available, and no considerably larger clone is one nucleotide away.

On the study overall, not on this receptor specifically: Conclusions about previously exposed vaccinees are limited, since just a handful of AZD1222 recipients were seropositive for SARS-CoV-2 at baseline. Because no day 14 peak-response samples were available, the repertoires could be characterized only after the peak T cell response. Most participants were white British and females outnumbered males, and the authors suggested that clonal diversity may have been underestimated. A significant rise in spike-specific TCR breadth and depth was observed after two AZD1222 doses relative to day 0 and relative to MenACWY recipients. CD4 TCRs associated with the vaccine covered the entire spike protein, and the dominant responses were in regions 160-218 and 743-854. Reportedly, almost half of the unique spike-specific TCRs recognized epitopes lying outside the regions that are mutated in the B.1.351 and B.1.1.7 variants. The 56-69-year group was small, and its depth increase did not reach significance, likely because of low power.

The time point tag for this specimen amounts to: baseline before first vaccination. Samples from vaccinated people were obtained from the UK trials COV001 and COV002, which included a single-blind randomized controlled phase 2/3 trial of AZD1222 (ChAdOx1 nCoV-19) in healthy adults. Trial participant PBMC samples were collected at day 0 and day 28 after the second dose for TCRbeta chain sequencing. The CDR3 regions of human TCRbeta chains were analyzed by immunosequencing. The study's processing was this. Repertoire TCRs were checked for matches against a reference library of SARS-CoV-2-specific TCRs that had been generated using the MIRA antigen-specificity platform. Breadth meant the fraction of unique TCRs that were SARS-CoV-2-associated, whereas depth meant the fraction of total T cells that were SARS-CoV-2-associated. Each spike-specific TCR was assigned to its reactive spike region and to a CD4 or CD8 class using the MIRA data. Log10-transformed breadth and depth values were compared by one-way ANOVA with Sidak's multiple comparisons tests. TCRdb carries this immuneACCESS record with in-frame sequences only. Its versions omit some clonotypes, under half of them owing to an unresolved V gene in the studies checked, with the rest unexplained. D and trimming come from the DNA, and the V and J calls and clone size come from that table. The sample table holds 100,000 to 150,000 clones, of which around 89% were seen once. Jointly, the top ten make up 4.2% of the sample.

Deletion took 7 bases off V and 6 bases off J, with a span of 15 bases between the germline ends. As encoded in the germline V gene, CDR1 is SQVTM while CDR2 is ANQGSEA. The CDR3 numbers 12 residues from cysteine through phenylalanine. Of all the DNA, just the CDR3 is kept, 36 bases in frame from base 1. The sample in question was peripheral blood, obtained on day 0 of AZD1222 vaccination. The sequence joins TRBV29-1 to TRBJ1-1; a weak D assignment points to TRBD1 (6 bases agree). The TCR originated in an adult in good health. The CDR3: CSANRVGAEAFF. The DNA reads TGCAGCGCTAACAGGGTTGGGGCTGAAGCTTTCTTT.